A single T cell receptor (beta chain) is shown here with its context. Its antigen target is currently unknown. Base qualities are not at hand, and no much larger clone is one base apart. TCRbeta CDR3 regions were amplified from genomic DNA using the immunoSEQ Assay, a bias-controlled multiplex PCR. In the authors' own workflow: The number of nucleated cells in each sample was estimated by amplification of reference gene primers within the assay. To quantify the absolute abundance of each unique TCRbeta CDR3 rearrangement, sequence reads were collapsed and filtered. For each sample, productive Simpson clonality was calculated by taking the square root of Simpson's diversity index across productive rearrangements. As stored in TCRdb, this immuneACCESS dataset retains in-frame rearrangements with V and J assigned. A fraction of the clones does not appear; measured against another copy, unresolved V genes explain less than half of the discrepancy, and the remainder lacks a known reason. V and J calls plus clone size are reproduced from that table; the DNA served to infer D and trimming. Recorded for this sample are 200,000 to 250,000 clones; more than 80% of them occurred a single time. Of the sample, 1.8% is held by the ten largest clones.

This specimen comes from a study of blood T cell repertoires in COVID-19 (TCRdb year 2020). As for the study more broadly: Samples covering the acute and convalescent phases of COVID-19 were provided by collaborators in the United States, Italy and Spain. The dataset comprised deeply sampled blood TCRbeta repertoires from subjects exposed to, actively infected with, or recovered from COVID-19. The prospective study material was composed of cDNA or gDNA derived from T cells, B-cell-depleted T cells, or PBMCs. The repertoires were made available in a free public database intended to serve as a resource for research on the immune response to SARS-CoV-2. Where available, HLA class I and class II types were taken from metadata supplied by the sample provider and were not determined by assay-based typing. Sample metadata almost always included a de-identified subject ID, COVID-19 status, age in years and sex. Samples came from the ongoing ImmuneRACE study (first 160 participants) plus 1,254 subjects from 6 global collaborators. General study outcomes and caveats: Clinical and demographic metadata were provided uncurated, with the amount varying by source and participant.

From the cysteine through the phenylalanine, the CDR3 covers 15 amino acids. Just the 45-base CDR3 DNA is kept, in frame starting at base 1. V is clipped by 0 bases and J by 4 bases, and the sequence between their germline boundaries is 9 bases long. Per the germline V gene, LGHNA is the CDR1 and YSLEER is the CDR2. Enrolling through a virtual design, the prospective study's participants ranged in age from roughly 18 to 90 years and lived across approximately 25 United States geographic areas. To assign participants to cohorts, the prospective study relied on clinical history that participants themselves reported in a screening survey and a study questionnaire. ImmuneRACE Cohort 3 recovered participants were defined by two consecutive negative NP/OP PCR tests, healthcare professional clearance, or symptom resolution. In the prospective study, whole blood, serum and a nasopharyngeal or oropharyngeal swab were collected from each participant by mobile phlebotomists. Additional blood draws and questionnaires over an approximately two-month period could optionally be provided by prospective study participants. Before DNA extraction, prospective study blood samples were shipped either frozen or at room temperature.

Material: PBMCs or T cells enriched from blood (not recorded which). The rearranged segments are TRBV4-3 and TRBJ1-4, with the D gene not clear enough to name. This sequence was found in a man aged 55 to 70 who had recovered from COVID-19. This receptor has the CDR3 CASSQDAGSNEKLFF. In nucleotides, the sequence is TGCGCCAGCAGCCAAGATGCCGGGAGTAATGAAAAACTGTTTTTT.